Below are 10 T cell receptor delta chains sequenced from a single sample in a study of γδ T cells in repeated Plasmodium falciparum infection. TCRdb re-called the multiplex PCR reads via CATT. The sample has about 50,000 delta-chain clones; roughly 1.9% are singletons. Gammadelta T cells were flow-sorted from PBMC into Vgamma9/Vdelta2+ and Vdelta2-negative populations for bulk analysis. The sequencing input was gamma-delta T cells from blood. The receptors originated from a pool of human donors (malaria-infected and uninfected, not separated).

This clone was detected many times. TCRdb's protein, taken from a much larger clone, differs from this DNA's translation at residue 3, likely owing to a read error; the protein displayed comes from the DNA. This rearrangement joins TRDV1 to TRDJ2, with TRDD3 as a possible D gene (8 bases). CDR3 length equals 23 residues. Per germline, CDR1 TSWWSYY and CDR2 QGS. CDR3 region: CAFGAMAFLHFTGGPALTAQLFF. CDR3 sequence (DNA): TGTGCTTTTGGGGCGATGGCCTTCCTCCATTTCACTGGGGGTCCCGCTTTGACAGCACAACTCTTCTTT.

This clone was counted ten times or more. The J gene is TRDJ1, the V gene TRDV1, with 8 bases that match TRDD3. No J gene was available from TCRdb, and it was assigned here by a germline match of the DNA. Losses at the gene ends were 0 bases for V and 0 bases for J; bases not matched to a gene: 18. The CDR3 runs 21 residues. CDR1 is TSWWSYY, CDR2 QGS, per germline. The CDR3 sequence: CALGELLLLGWGTLYTDKLIF. CDR3 coding DNA: TGTGCTCTTGGGGAACTCCTCCTACTAGGCTGGGGGACCTTGTACACCGATAAACTCATCTTT.

Points on this clone: This DNA translates differently at residue 11 from the TCRdb protein, which is that of a much larger clone; a read error is likely, and the protein shown is the DNA's own translation. This chain uses TRDV3 with TRDJ1; D is unclear. TCRdb supplies no J gene; here it was assigned by aligning the nucleotide sequence to germline. CDR3 length: 14 amino acids. The germline V gene encodes CDR1 TVYSNPD and CDR2 GDNSRS (reference sequence). This chain's CDR3 is CAFTYPQYTDELIF. Here the CDR3 DNA reads TGTGCCTTTACGTATCCCCAATACACCGATGAACTCATCTTT.

This clone was counted only a few times. The protein given by TCRdb reflects a much larger clone and differs at residue 19 from this DNA's translation, likely from a read error; the protein shown is the DNA's translation. The chain uses TRDV1 and TRDJ1, with 13 positions matching TRDD3. This CDR3 region has 24 residues. Trimming removed 2 bases from V and 3 bases from J; junction bases left unmatched: 27. Germline V lookup: CDR1 TSWWSYY, CDR2 QGS. The CDR3 loop is CALGEAVGTVKTPYWGIRPDKLIF. CDR3 bases: TGTGCTCTTGGGGAAGCGGTAGGAACGGTCAAAACTCCGTACTGGGGGATACGCCCCGATAAACTCATCTTT.

As concerns this clone: The TCRdb protein comes from a much larger clone and disagrees with this DNA's translation at residue 5, likely due to a read error; the protein given here is derived from the DNA. The V and J genes are TRDV1 and TRDJ1, with 13 bases matching TRDD3. The J gene, absent from TCRdb, was called here by matching the DNA to germline. V trimming: 4 bases; J trimming: 0 bases; junction bases outside the gene matches: 17. The CDR3 is made up of 21 amino acids. Germline assignment: CDR1 TSWWSYY and CDR2 QGS. CDR3 amino acids: CALGGGQLSVLGDTYTDKLIF. The CDR3 bases are TGTGCTCTTGGGGGAGGTCAACTATCCGTACTGGGGGATACGTACACCGATAAACTCATCTTT.

This clone has only a few counts. A read error likely explains this, since a far larger clone differs by one base. Other nucleotide sequences from this sample produce the same CDR3. V and J are TRDV1 and TRDJ1; a possible D gene is TRDD3 (6 bases). TCRdb offers no J gene call, so here the DNA was matched to germline to obtain one. The V gene lost 3 bases and the J gene lost 8 bases, with 22 bases spanning the gap. This CDR3 is built from 16 residues. Per germline, CDR1 TSWWSYY and CDR2 QGS. The CDR3 sequence is CALGESFPTGDTKLIF. The CDR3 DNA reads TGTGCTCTTGGGGAGTCATTCCCTACGGGAGATACGAAACTCATCTTT.

This clone was seen a few times. The translation of this DNA and the TCRdb protein of a much larger clone differ at residue 11, probably owing to a read error; the protein shown here is translated from the DNA. The J gene is TRDJ1, the V gene TRDV3; TRDD3 agrees at 7 bases. The V gene end was trimmed by 2 bases and the J gene end by 3 bases; junction bases not matched to a gene: 21. Germline lookup yields CDR1 TVYSNPD and CDR2 GDNSRS (reference sequence). The CDR3 runs to 18 residues. The CDR3 loop is CAFSLRISWGTPPDKLIF. CDR3 nucleotides: TGTGCCTTTTCCCTACGAATATCGTGGGGGACCCCACCCGATAAACTCATCTTT.

This clone showed up just a few times. This DNA translates differently at residue 5 from the TCRdb protein, which is that of a much larger clone; a read error is likely, and the protein shown is the DNA's own translation. The CDR3 DNA is TGTGCTCTTGGGGGACCTTTTCCATACTGGGGGATAGTGGGACTCATCTTT. Protein sequence: CALGGPFPYWGIVGLIF. The chain uses TRDV1 and TRDJ1, with 11 bases that match TRDD3. The J gene is not listed in TCRdb, so it was assigned here from a DNA match to germline. V trimming: 4 bases; J trimming: 10 bases; junction bases outside the gene matches: 17. This CDR3 comprises 17 residues. The germline CDR1 and CDR2 sequences are TSWWSYY and QGS.

This clone was observed at least ten times. Only one base separates this from a far larger clonotype, so it likely reflects a read error. The sample has other DNA sequences that encode this CDR3 too. The rearrangement links TRDV2 to TRDJ1; TRDD2 aligns across 7 bases. The CDR3 consists of 23 residues. Germline V gene data show CDR1 as GEAIGNYY and CDR2 as EKD. CDR3 region: CACDMVGFLPNLPAGAYTDKLIF. The CDR3 bases are TGTGCCTGTGACATGGTCGGATTCCTCCCAAACCTTCCTGCTGGAGCGTACACCGATAAACTCATCTTC.

This clone was recorded many times. This DNA's translation differs at residue 16 from TCRdb's protein, which comes from a much larger clone; a read error is likely, and the protein shown is translated from the DNA. The genes are TRDV1 and TRDJ1; 11 nucleotides line up with TRDD3. This CDR3 is built from 18 residues. Germline V gives CDR1 TSWWSYY, CDR2 QGS. Here the CDR3 reads CALGKPYWGIAGTDKPIF. As DNA, the CDR3 is TGTGCTCTTGGGAAACCGTACTGGGGGATAGCGGGCACCGATAAACCCATCTTT.